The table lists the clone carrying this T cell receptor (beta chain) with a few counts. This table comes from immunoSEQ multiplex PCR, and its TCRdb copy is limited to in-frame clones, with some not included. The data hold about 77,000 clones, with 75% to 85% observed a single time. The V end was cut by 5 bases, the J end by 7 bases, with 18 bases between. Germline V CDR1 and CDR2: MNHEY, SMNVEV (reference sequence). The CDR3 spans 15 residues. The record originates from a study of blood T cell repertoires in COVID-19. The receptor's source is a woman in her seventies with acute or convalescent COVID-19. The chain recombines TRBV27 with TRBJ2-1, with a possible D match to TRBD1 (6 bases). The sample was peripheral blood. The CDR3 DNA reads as TGTGCCAGCAGTCCGGGGACACTCGGGGTGAATGAGCAGTTCTTC. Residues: CASSPGTLGVNEQFF.